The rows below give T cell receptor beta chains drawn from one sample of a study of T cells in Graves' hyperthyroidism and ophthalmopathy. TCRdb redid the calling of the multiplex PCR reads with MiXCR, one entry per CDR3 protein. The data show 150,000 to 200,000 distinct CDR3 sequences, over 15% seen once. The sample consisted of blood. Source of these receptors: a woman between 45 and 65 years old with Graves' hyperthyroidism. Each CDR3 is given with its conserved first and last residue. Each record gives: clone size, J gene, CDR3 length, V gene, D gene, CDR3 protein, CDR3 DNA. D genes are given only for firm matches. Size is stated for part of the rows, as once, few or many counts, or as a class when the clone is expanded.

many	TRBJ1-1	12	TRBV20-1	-	CSASRENTEAFF	TGCAGTGCTAGTAGAGAGAACACTGAAGCTTTCTTT
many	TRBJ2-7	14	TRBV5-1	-	CASSLAPGEYEQYF	TGCGCCAGCAGCTTGGCGCCGGGGGAGTACGAGCAGTACTTC
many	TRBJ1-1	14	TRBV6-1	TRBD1	CASSTRGHVTEAFF	TGTGCCAGCAGCACCAGGGGGCATGTAACTGAAGCTTTCTTT
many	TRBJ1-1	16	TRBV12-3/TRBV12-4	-	CASSLIPVGEYTEAFF	TGTGCCAGCAGTTTAATCCCCGTAGGGGAGTACACTGAAGCTTTCTTT
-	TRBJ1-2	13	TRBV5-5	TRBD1	CASSRTGLGGYTF	TGTGCCAGCAGCCGGACAGGTCTAGGCGGCTACACCTTC
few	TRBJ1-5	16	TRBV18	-	CASSLRRQASNQPQHF	TGTGCCAGCTCCCTCCGACGACAGGCCTCGAATCAGCCCCAGCATTTT
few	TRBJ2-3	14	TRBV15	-	CATSRVGPTDTQYF	TGTGCCACCAGCAGAGTAGGGCCAACGGATACGCAGTATTTT
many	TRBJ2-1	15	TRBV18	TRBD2	CASSPPGLAYNEQFF	TGTGCCAGCTCACCTCCGGGACTAGCGTACAATGAGCAGTTCTTC
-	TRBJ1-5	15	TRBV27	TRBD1	CASSLGPTGYQPQHF	TGTGCCAGCAGTTTAGGACCGACAGGGTATCAGCCCCAGCATTTT
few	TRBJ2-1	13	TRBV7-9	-	CASSTMSGNEQFF	TGTGCCAGCAGCACCATGTCAGGCAATGAGCAGTTCTTC
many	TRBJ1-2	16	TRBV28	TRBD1	CASSFRGQELVYGYTF	TGTGCCAGCAGTTTTCGCGGACAGGAACTTGTCTATGGCTACACCTTC
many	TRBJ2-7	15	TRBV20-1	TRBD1	CSARMLDRGSYEQYF	TGCAGTGCTAGAATGCTGGACAGGGGTTCCTACGAGCAGTACTTC
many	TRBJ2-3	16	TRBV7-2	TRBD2	CASSSTGTSFTDTQYF	TGTGCCAGCAGCTCCACCGGGACTAGTTTCACAGATACGCAGTATTTT
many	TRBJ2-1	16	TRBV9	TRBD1	CASSERTGDYYNEQFF	TGTGCCAGCAGCGAACGGACAGGGGATTATTACAATGAGCAGTTCTTC
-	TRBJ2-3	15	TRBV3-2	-	CASSQDSFLADTQYF	TGTGCCAGCAGCCAAGATTCCTTTCTGGCAGATACGCAGTATTTT
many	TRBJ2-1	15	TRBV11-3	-	CASSLGGGGRNEQFF	TGTGCCAGCAGCTTAGGGGGAGGGGGCAGGAATGAGCAGTTCTTC
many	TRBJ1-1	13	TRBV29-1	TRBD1	CSPQGNMNTEAFF	TGCAGCCCACAGGGGAACATGAACACTGAAGCTTTCTTT
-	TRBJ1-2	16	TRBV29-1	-	CSVLGGQPPRNYGYTF	TGCAGCGTTCTGGGGGGGCAGCCCCCCCGGAACTATGGCTACACCTTC
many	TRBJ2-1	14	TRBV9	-	CASSVDGRYNEQFF	TGTGCCAGCAGCGTAGACGGCCGATACAATGAGCAGTTCTTC
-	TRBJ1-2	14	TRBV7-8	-	CASSPGALRYGYTF	TGTGCCAGCAGCCCCGGAGCATTGCGCTATGGCTACACCTTC
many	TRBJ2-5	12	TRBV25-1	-	CASSEFTGTQYF	TGTGCCAGCAGTGAATTCACAGGGACCCAGTACTTC
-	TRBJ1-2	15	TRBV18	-	CASSPEGPRGHGYTF	TGTGCCAGCTCACCGGAAGGACCCCGCGGTCATGGCTACACCTTC
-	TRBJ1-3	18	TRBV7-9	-	CASSIRGSRVRSGNTIYF	TGTGCCAGCAGCATCAGGGGTAGTAGGGTTCGTTCTGGAAACACCATATATTTT
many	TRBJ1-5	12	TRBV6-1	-	CASSFADQPQHF	TGTGCCAGCAGTTTCGCCGACCAGCCCCAGCATTTT
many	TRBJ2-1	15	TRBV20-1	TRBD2	CSARAAGGPYNEQFF	TGCAGTGCTAGGGCAGCGGGGGGGCCGTACAATGAGCAGTTCTTC
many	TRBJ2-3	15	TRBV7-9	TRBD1	CASSSRQGGTDTQYF	TGTGCCAGCAGCTCCCGACAGGGCGGCACAGATACGCAGTATTTT
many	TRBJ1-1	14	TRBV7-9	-	CASSSDGVNTEAFF	TGTGCCAGCAGCTCAGATGGGGTGAACACTGAAGCTTTCTTT
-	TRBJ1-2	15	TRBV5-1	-	CASSLVAGTVYGYTF	TGCGCCAGCAGCTTGGTAGCTGGGACCGTCTATGGCTACACCTTC
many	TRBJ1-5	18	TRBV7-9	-	CASSLTGPLPTSNQPQHF	TGTGCCAGCAGCTTAACCGGACCTCTCCCCACGAGCAATCAGCCCCAGCATTTT
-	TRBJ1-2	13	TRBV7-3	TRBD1	CASSATGGYGYTF	TGTGCCAGCAGCGCCACAGGGGGCTATGGCTACACCTTC
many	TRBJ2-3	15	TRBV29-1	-	CSVAKTGTSTDTQYF	TGCAGCGTTGCGAAGACGGGGACCAGCACAGATACGCAGTATTTT
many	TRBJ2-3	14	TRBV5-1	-	CASSLRTAADTQYF	TGCGCCAGCAGCCTAAGGACTGCGGCAGATACGCAGTATTTT
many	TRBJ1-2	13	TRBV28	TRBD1	CASSYSGGYGYTF	TGTGCCAGCAGTTACTCAGGGGGCTATGGCTACACCTTC
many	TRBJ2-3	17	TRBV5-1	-	CASSSISTLLRADTQYF	TGCGCCAGCAGCTCAATATCGACTCTCCTGCGGGCGGATACGCAGTATTTT
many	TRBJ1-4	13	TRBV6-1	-	CVSRNSVVEKLFF	TGTGTCAGCAGGAACAGCGTCGTCGAAAAACTGTTTTTT
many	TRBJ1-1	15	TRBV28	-	CASTLGGSGYTEAFF	TGTGCCAGCACCCTGGGGGGCTCCGGCTACACTGAAGCTTTCTTT
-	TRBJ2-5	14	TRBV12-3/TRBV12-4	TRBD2	CASTGASGKETQYF	TGTGCCAGCACCGGGGCTAGCGGAAAAGAGACCCAGTACTTC
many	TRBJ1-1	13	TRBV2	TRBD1	CASRTGGRTEAFF	TGTGCCAGCAGGACAGGGGGCCGGACTGAAGCTTTCTTT
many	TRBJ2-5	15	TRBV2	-	CASSGAGASGETQYF	TGTGCCAGCAGTGGGGCGGGGGCCTCAGGAGAGACCCAGTACTTC
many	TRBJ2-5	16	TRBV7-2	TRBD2	CASSLASSGGGETQYF	TGTGCCAGCAGCTTAGCCTCTAGCGGGGGGGGAGAGACCCAGTACTTC
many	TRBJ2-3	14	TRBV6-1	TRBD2	CASSELAGVNTQYF	TGTGCCAGCAGTGAATTGGCGGGGGTGAATACGCAGTATTTT
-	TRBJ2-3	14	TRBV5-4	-	CASSLHFSTDTQYF	TGTGCCAGCAGCTTGCACTTCAGCACAGATACGCAGTATTTT
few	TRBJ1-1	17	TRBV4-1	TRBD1	CASSHPGQGPLNTEAFF	TGCGCCAGCAGCCACCCCGGACAGGGACCCTTGAACACTGAAGCTTTCTTT
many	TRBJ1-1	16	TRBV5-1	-	CASSLAEAGLNTEAFF	TGCGCCAGCAGCTTGGCCGAGGCAGGATTGAACACTGAAGCTTTCTTT
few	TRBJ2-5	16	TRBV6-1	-	CASSYSQGVGLKTQYF	TGTGCCAGCAGTTATTCACAGGGAGTCGGGTTGAAGACCCAGTACTTC
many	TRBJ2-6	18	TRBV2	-	CASSEVRSPGSGANVLTF	TGTGCCAGCAGTGAAGTACGGTCCCCCGGCTCTGGGGCCAACGTCCTGACTTTC
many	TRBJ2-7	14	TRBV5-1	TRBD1	CASSRTGNHYEQYF	TGCGCCAGCAGTAGGACAGGGAACCACTACGAGCAGTACTTC
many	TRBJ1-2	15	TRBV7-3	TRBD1	CASSETGGRGYGYTF	TGTGCCAGCAGCGAGACAGGGGGTAGGGGCTATGGCTACACCTTC
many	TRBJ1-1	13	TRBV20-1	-	CSARGPGGTEAFF	TGCAGTGCTAGAGGGCCGGGTGGAACTGAAGCTTTCTTT
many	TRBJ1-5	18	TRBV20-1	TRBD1	CSARDLGPTGGEYQPQHF	TGCAGTGCTAGAGATCTTGGCCCCACAGGGGGGGAGTATCAGCCCCAGCATTTT
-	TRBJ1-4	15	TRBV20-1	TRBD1	CSAAPPTGEKEKLFF	TGCAGTGCTGCCCCCCCAACAGGGGAAAAAGAAAAACTGTTTTTT
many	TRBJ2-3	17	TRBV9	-	CASSPEGGTRLTDTQYF	TGTGCCAGCAGCCCCGAGGGGGGGACCCGCCTAACAGATACGCAGTATTTT
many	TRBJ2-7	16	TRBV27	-	CASSLSEGRPIYEQYF	TGTGCCAGCAGTTTATCCGAAGGCCGCCCCATCTACGAGCAGTACTTC
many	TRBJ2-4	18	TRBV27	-	CASSFYRGADLAKNIQYF	TGTGCCAGCAGTTTCTACCGGGGGGCTGATCTAGCCAAAAACATTCAGTACTTC
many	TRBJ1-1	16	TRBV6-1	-	CASSSTLMRGATEAFF	TGTGCCAGCAGTTCTACCCTCATGCGGGGAGCGACTGAAGCTTTCTTT
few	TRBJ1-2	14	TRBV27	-	CASSLRGWGYGYTF	TGTGCCAGCAGTTTACGGGGTTGGGGCTATGGCTACACCTTC
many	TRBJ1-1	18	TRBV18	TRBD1	CASSPITGGAGMNTEAFF	TGTGCCAGCTCACCCATAACAGGGGGCGCTGGTATGAACACTGAAGCTTTCTTT
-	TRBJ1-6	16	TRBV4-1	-	CASSQEGHSYNSPLHF	TGCGCCAGCAGCCAAGAAGGGCACTCCTATAATTCACCCCTCCACTTT
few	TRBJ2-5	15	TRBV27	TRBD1	CASSSKGTGEKTQYF	TGTGCCAGCAGTTCCAAGGGGACAGGGGAAAAGACCCAGTACTTC